The entry below gives a single T cell receptor beta chain sequence along with its context. Its antigen is currently unknown. This sample stems from a study of identifying expanded T cells in peripheral blood. CDR1 and CDR2 (germline): MGHDK, SYGVNS. The CDR3 extends over 12 amino acids. V was cut by 6 bases and J by 3 bases, with 9 bases left in between. Clones were sequenced by immunoSEQ multiplex PCR, and TCRdb holds only the in-frame ones, with some missing. This table has tens of thousands of clones, 80% to 85% appearing once. Study-level findings and limits: Clone count variance between approximately two-week samples rose with total template count. Technical replicates showed roughly 1.2 changed clones; around two weeks roughly 18; four weeks 19.

The sample consisted of blood. The clonotype comes from a person aged 18-69 years in good health. The chain is built from TRBV25-1 and TRBJ2-7; D gene unclear. The CDR3 region has the DNA TGTGCCAGCAGGACGGACGTCTACGAGCAGTACTTC. Protein sequence: CASRTDVYEQYF.